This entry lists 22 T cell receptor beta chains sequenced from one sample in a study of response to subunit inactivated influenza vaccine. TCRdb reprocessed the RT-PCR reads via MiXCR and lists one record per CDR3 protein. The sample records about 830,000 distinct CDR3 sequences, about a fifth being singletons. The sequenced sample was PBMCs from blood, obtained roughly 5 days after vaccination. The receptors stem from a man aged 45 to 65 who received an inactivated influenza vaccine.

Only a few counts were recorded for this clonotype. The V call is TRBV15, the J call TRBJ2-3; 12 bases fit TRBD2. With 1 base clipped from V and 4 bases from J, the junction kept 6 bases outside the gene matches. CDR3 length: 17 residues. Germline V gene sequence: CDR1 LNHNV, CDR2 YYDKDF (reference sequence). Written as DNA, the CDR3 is TGTGCCACCAGCAGAGTAAGACTAGCGGGAGCGGCAGATACGCAGTATTTT. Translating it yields CATSRVRLAGAADTQYF.

Here the CDR3 DNA reads TGTGCCAGCAGGGGACAGGGGGTTGGCACAGATACGCAGTATTTT. Translating it yields CASRGQGVGTDTQYF. The rearrangement joins TRBV6-1 to TRBJ2-3; 11 bases are shared with TRBD1. CDR3 length: 15 residues. Germline V gives CDR1 MNHNS, CDR2 SASEGT. J lost 1 base, V lost 6 bases, and 3 bases had no gene match.

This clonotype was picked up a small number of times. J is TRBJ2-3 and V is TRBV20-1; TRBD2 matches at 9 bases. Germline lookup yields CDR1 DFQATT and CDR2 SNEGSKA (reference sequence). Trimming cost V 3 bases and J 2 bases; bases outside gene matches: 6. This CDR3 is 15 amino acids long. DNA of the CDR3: TGCAGTGCTAGTCGGGCGGGAGGGCTCACAGATACGCAGTATTTT. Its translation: CSASRAGGLTDTQYF.

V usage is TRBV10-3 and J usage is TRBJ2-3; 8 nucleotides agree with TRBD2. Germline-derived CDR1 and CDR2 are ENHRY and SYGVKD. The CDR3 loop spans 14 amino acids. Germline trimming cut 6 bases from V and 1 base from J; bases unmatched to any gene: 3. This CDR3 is CAIRATSGTDTQYF. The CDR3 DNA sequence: TGTGCCATCAGGGCGACTAGCGGCACAGATACGCAGTATTTT.

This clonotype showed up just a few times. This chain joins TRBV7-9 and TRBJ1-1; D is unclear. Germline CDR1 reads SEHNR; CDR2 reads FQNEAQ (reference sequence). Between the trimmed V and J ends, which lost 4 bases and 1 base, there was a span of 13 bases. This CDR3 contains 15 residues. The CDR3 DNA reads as TGTGCCAGCAGCTCCCAAGGGCTGACGAACACTGAAGCTTTCTTT. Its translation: CASSSQGLTNTEAFF.

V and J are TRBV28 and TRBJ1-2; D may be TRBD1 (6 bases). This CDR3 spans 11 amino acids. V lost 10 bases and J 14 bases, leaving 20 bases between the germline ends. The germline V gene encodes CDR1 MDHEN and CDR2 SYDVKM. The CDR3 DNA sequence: TGTGCCACTTCCTCGGCGGGGGGGCAAACCTTC. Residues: CATSSAGGQTF.

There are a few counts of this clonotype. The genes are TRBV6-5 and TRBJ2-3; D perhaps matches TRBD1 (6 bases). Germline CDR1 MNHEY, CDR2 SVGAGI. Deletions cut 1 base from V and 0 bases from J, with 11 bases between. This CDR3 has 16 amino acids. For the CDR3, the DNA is TGTGCCAGCAGTTACTTCGGACAGCCTAGCACAGATACGCAGTATTTT. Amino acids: CASSYFGQPSTDTQYF.

This CDR3 reads CSAPVTGHFQHF. The CDR3 coding sequence is TGCAGTGCCCCCGTGACAGGACATTTCCAGCATTTT. V and J are TRBV20-1 and TRBJ1-5, with D possibly matching TRBD1 (6 bases). The CDR3 runs 12 residues. Germline V gives CDR1 DFQATT, CDR2 SNEGSKA (reference sequence). Trimming took off 6 bases at V and 12 bases at J, with 18 bases between the two ends.

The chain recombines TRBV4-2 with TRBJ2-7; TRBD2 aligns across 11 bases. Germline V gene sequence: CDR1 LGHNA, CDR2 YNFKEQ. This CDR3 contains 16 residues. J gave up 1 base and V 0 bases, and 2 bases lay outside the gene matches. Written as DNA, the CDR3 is TGTGCCAGCAGCCAAGATCTAGCGGGGGGTTCCTACGAGCAGTACTTC. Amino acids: CASSQDLAGGSYEQYF.

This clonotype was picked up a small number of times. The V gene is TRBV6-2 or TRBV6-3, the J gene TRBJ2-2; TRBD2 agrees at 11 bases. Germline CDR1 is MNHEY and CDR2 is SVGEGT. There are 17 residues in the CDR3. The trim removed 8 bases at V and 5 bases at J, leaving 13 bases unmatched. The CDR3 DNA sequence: TGTGCCAGCCAGGGACTAGCGGTGGAGTTTTGGACCGGGGAGCTGTTTTTT. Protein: CASQGLAVEFWTGELFF.

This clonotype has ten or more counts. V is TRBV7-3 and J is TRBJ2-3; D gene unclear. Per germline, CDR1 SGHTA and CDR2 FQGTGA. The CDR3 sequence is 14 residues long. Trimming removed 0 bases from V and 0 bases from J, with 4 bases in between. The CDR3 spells CASSLTGSTDTQYF. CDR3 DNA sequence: TGTGCCAGCAGCTTAACGGGGAGCACAGATACGCAGTATTTT.

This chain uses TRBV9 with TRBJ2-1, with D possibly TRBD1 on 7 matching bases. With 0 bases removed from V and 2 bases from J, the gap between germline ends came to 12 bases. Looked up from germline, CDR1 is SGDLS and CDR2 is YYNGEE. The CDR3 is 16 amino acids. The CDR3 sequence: CASSVGGDSTYNEQFF. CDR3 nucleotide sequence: TGTGCCAGCAGCGTAGGCGGGGACAGTACCTACAATGAGCAGTTCTTC.

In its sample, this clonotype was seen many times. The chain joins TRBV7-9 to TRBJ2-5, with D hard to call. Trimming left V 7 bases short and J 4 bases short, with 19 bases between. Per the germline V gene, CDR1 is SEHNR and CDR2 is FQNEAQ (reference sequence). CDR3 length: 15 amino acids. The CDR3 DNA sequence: TGTGCCAGCAACCCCGGGTCAGTCCGGGCAGAGACCCAGTACTTC. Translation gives CASNPGSVRAETQYF.

This CDR3 reads CSGQGVSGNTIYF. The CDR3 coding sequence is TGCAGCGGACAGGGAGTCTCTGGAAACACCATATATTTT. The chain combines TRBV29-1 with TRBJ1-3; 7 bases align to TRBD1. In germline, CDR1 is SQVTM, CDR2 ANQGSEA. Trimming took 7 bases from V and 0 from J; bases not matched to a gene: 3. The CDR3 is 13 residues long.

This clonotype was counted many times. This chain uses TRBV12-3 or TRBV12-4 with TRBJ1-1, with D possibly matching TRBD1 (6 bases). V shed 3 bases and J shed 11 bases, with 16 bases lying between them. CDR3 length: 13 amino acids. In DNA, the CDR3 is TGTGCCAGCAGTTTCGGGGGGGCAAGGGAGGCTTTCTTT. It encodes CASSFGGAREAFF.

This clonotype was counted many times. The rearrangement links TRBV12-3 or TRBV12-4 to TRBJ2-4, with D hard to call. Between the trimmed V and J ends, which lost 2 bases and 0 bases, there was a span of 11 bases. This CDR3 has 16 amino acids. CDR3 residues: CASSLRQVPAKNIQYF. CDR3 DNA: TGTGCCAGCAGTTTAAGGCAGGTCCCAGCCAAAAACATTCAGTACTTC.

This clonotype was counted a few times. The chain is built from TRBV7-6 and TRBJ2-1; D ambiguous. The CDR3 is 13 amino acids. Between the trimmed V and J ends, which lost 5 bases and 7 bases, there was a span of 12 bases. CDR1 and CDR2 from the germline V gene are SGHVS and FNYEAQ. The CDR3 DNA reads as TGTGCCAGCAGCCCCGTCGGGCGGAATGAGCAGTTCTTC. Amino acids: CASSPVGRNEQFF.

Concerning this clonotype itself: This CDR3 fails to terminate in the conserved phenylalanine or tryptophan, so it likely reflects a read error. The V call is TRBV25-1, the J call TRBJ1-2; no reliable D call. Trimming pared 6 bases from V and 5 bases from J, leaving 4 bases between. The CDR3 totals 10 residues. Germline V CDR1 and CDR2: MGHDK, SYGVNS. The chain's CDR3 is CASSGYGYTL. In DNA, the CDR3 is TGTGCCAGCAGCGGATATGGCTACACCCTC.

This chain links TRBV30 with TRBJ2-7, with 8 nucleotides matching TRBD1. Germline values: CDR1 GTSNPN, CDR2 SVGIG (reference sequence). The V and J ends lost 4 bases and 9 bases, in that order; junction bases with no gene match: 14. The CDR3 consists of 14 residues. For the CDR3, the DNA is TGTGCCTGGACCAAAGGGACAGGCCCTCAAGGGCAGTACTTC. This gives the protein CAWTKGTGPQGQYF.

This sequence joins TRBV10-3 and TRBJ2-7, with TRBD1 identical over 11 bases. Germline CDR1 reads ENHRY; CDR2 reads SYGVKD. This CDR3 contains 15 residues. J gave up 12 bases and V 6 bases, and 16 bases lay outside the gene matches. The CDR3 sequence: CAISQNIGQGAYRYF. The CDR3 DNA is TGTGCCATCAGCCAGAACATTGGACAGGGGGCTTACCGGTACTTC.

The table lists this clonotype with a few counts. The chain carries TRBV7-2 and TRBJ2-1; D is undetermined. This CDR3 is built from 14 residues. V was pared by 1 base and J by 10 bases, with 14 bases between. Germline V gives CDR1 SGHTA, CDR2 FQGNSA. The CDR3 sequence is CASSLEGLVGEQFF. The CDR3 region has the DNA TGTGCCAGCAGCTTAGAGGGTTTAGTTGGCGAGCAGTTCTTC.

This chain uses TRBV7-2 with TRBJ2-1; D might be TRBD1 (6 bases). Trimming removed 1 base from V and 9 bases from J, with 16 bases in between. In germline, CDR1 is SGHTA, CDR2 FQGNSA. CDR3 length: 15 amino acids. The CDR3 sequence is CASSLENLGASEQFF. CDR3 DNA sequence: TGTGCCAGCAGCTTAGAAAATTTGGGGGCAAGTGAGCAGTTCTTC.